This T cell receptor beta chain was found in a study of CD8+ T cells in alopecia areata. The CDR3 covers 12 residues. Trimming took off 6 bases at V and 3 bases at J, with 7 bases between the two ends. Per the germline V gene, CDR1 is SGDLS and CDR2 is YYNGEE. cDNA serving as the sequencing template came from extracted, reverse transcribed RNA. Method: immunoSEQ multiplex PCR; TCRdb's copy keeps in-frame clones and lacks some. The data show about 200,000 clones, with 64% seen just once and around 4% held by the top ten. Treatment in this sample: oral pan-JAK inhibitor, 5-10 mg twice daily. The TCR was taken from a human donor with alopecia areata. This chain uses TRBV9 with TRBJ2-1; D remains unclear. This material consisted of CD4+ T cells sorted from blood, taken at week 4, from a patient treated with tofacitinib. The CDR3 DNA reads TGTGCCAGCACGGAGAACTACAATGAGCAGTTCTTC. It yields the protein CASTENYNEQFF.